This note documents a single TCR beta chain sequence. What it recognizes is unknown. These data come from a study of T cell responses to AZD1222 COVID-19 vaccine. Repertoires were generated with immunoSEQ multiplex PCR, while TCRdb's copy carries only in-frame clones and drops some. This table has 250,000 to 300,000 clones, about 94% appearing once. The study's findings and limits: Spike-specific TCR depth and breadth grew after two AZD1222 doses.

Second-dose timings of about 4 or about 12 weeks were pooled. CDR1 is MGHRA and CDR2 is YSYEKL in the germline V gene. The V and J ends lost 1 base and 2 bases, in that order; junction bases with no gene match: 4. The length of the CDR3 is 16 residues. This TCR was recovered from an adult who received the AZD1222 COVID-19 vaccine. The chain uses TRBV4-1 and TRBJ2-3; 9 positions match TRBD2. The sample was peripheral blood, taken 28 days after the second AZD1222 dose. CDR3 bases: TGCGCCAGCAGCCAAGGGCGGGGGGGGGACACAGATACGCAGTATTTT. Translation gives CASSQGRGGDTDTQYF.